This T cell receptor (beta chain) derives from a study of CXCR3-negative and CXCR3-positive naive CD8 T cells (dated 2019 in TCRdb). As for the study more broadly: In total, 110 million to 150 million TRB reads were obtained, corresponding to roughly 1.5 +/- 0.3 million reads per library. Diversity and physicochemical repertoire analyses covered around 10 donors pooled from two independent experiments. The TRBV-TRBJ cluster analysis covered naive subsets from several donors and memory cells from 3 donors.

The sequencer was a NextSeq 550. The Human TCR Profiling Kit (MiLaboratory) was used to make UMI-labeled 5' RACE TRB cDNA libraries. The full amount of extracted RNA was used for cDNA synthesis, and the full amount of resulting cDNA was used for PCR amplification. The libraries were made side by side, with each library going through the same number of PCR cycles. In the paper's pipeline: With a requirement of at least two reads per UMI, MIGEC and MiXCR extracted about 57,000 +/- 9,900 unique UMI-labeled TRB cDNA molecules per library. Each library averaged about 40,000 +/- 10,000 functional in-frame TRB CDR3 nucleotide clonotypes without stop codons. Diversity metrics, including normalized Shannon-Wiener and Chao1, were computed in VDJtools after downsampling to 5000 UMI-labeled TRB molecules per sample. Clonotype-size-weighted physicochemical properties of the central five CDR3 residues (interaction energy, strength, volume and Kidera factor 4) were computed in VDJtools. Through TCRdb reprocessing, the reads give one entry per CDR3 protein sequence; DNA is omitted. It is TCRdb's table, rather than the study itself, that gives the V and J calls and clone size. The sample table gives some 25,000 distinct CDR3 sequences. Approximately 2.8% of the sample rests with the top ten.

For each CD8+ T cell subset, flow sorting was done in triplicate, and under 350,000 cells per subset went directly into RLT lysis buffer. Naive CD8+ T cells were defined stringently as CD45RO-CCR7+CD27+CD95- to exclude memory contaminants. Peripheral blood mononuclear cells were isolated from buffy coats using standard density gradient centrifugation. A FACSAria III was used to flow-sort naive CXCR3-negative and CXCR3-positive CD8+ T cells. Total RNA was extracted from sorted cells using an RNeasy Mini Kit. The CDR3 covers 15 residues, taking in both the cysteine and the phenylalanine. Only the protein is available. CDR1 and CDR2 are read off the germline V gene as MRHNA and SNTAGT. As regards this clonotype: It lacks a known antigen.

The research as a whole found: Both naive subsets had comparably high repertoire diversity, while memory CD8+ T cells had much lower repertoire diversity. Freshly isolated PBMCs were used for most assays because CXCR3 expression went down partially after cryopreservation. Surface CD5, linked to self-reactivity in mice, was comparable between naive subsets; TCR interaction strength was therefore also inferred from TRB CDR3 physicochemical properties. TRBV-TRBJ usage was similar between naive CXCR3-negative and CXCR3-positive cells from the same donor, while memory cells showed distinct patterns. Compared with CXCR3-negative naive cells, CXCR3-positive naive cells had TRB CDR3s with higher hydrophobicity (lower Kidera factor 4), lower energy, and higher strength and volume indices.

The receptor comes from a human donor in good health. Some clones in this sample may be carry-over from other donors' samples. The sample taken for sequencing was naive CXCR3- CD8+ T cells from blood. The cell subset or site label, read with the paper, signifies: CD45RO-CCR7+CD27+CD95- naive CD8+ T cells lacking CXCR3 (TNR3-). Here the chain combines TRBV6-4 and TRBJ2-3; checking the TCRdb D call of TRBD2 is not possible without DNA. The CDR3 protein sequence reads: CASSPTSGSSDTQYF.